This section outlines one T cell receptor beta chain sequence together with its context. Its target is not known. This entry comes from a study of T cell responses to AZD1222 COVID-19 vaccine. Study findings and constraints: Just a handful of AZD1222 recipients tested seropositive at baseline. Vaccination with two AZD1222 doses was followed by a rise in Spike-specific TCR breadth and depth.

Some clones are missing from TCRdb's copy, which holds only in-frame ones; the method was immunoSEQ multiplex PCR. Seen here are under 200,000 clones, 91% observed once, and the top ten hold 1.9%. The CDR3 is 13 residues long. V was clipped by 8 bases and J by 4 bases, with 12 bases between them. The input for sequencing was peripheral blood, taken on day 0 of AZD1222 vaccination. This TCR derives from an adult in good health. V gene TRBV12-3 or TRBV12-4 combines with J gene TRBJ2-4; D is uncertain. CDR3 in amino acids: CASRSAVKNIQYF. CDR3 nucleotide sequence: TGTGCCAGCCGGAGTGCAGTAAAAAACATTCAGTACTTC.